This entry lists 18 T cell receptor beta chains sequenced from one sample in a study of T cell responses to AZD1222 COVID-19 vaccine. The repertoire was sequenced with immunoSEQ multiplex PCR; TCRdb's copy has only in-frame clones and lacks some. The sample yields under 200,000 clones, around 90% seen once. Sequencing used peripheral blood, obtained on day 0 of AZD1222 vaccination. The receptors stem from an adult in good health.

V is TRBV6-5 and J is TRBJ1-5, with D perhaps matching TRBD1 (6 bases). Germline-derived CDR1 and CDR2 are MNHEY and SVGAGI. There are 14 residues in the CDR3. Trimming took 5 bases from V and 3 from J, leaving 11 bases between them. CDR3 sequence: CASSPTGLNQPQHF. CDR3 bases: TGTGCCAGCAGTCCCACAGGGCTCAATCAGCCCCAGCATTTT.

The CDR3 coding sequence is TGTGCCAGTAGCACCTCCGGGACAGGGGGCTGGGAGACCCAGTACTTC. It is translated as CASSTSGTGGWETQYF. The chain couples TRBV19 to TRBJ2-5, with TRBD1 identical over 12 bases. Germline CDR1 and CDR2: LNHDA and SQIVND (reference sequence). The CDR3 runs to 16 residues. V was clipped by 6 bases and J by 5 bases; unmatched bases: 10. The full variable domain, rest sourced from reference TRBV19 and TRBJ2-5, is DGGITQSPKYLFRKEGQNVTLSCEQNLNHDAMYWYRQDPGQGLRLIYYSQIVNDFQKGDIAEGYSVSREKKESFPLTVTSAQKNPTAFYLCASSTSGTGGWETQYFGPGTRLLVL.

V is TRBV27 and J is TRBJ2-7; 9 bases map to TRBD1. CDR1 is MNHEY and CDR2 is SMNVEV in the germline V gene (reference sequence). The CDR3 is 15 residues long. Trimming at V came to 4 bases and at J to 5 bases, leaving 9 bases not matched to a gene. The CDR3 DNA is TGTGCCAGCAGTTATACCGGGACAGGGTCCCACGAGCAGTACTTC. This gives the protein CASSYTGTGSHEQYF.

The chain is built from TRBV5-1 and TRBJ1-2, with 7 bases aligning to TRBD1. Germline loops: CDR1 SGHRS, CDR2 YFSETQ. The CDR3 totals 15 residues. V trimming: 5 bases; J trimming: 4 bases; junction bases outside the gene matches: 11. The CDR3 loop reads CASRTGTVGGYGYTF. In DNA form, the CDR3 reads TGCGCCAGCAGGACAGGGACTGTCGGTGGCTATGGCTACACCTTC.

The CDR3 region is CASSPLRTAGNTIYF. The CDR3 region has the DNA TGTGCCAGCAGTCCCCTGAGGACTGCTGGAAACACCATATATTTT. The genes are TRBV25-1 and TRBJ1-3; D remains ambiguous. From germline, CDR1 is MGHDK and CDR2 SYGVNS. This CDR3 contains 15 residues. V dropped 5 bases and J dropped 2 bases, with 13 bases sitting between them.

The V gene is TRBV13, the J gene TRBJ2-6; possibly TRBD1 for D (6 bases). The V end lost 8 bases, the J end lost 2 bases, and 13 bases lay between the germline ends. This CDR3 has 15 residues. Germline CDR1 reads PRHDT; CDR2 reads FYEKMQ (reference sequence). DNA for the CDR3: TGTGCCAGCCACCAAGGGGGTGCTGGGGCCAACGTCCTGACTTTC. It is translated as CASHQGGAGANVLTF. The variable domain in full, with the rest retrieved from reference TRBV13 and TRBJ2-6, is AAGVIQSPRHLIKEKRETATLKCYPIPRHDTVYWYQQGPGQDPQFLISFYEKMQSDKGSIPDRFSAQQFSDYHSELNMSSLELGDSALYFCASHQGGAGANVLTFGAGSRLTVL.

The gene calls are TRBV11-2 and TRBJ2-7; D is uncertain. The germline V gene encodes CDR1 SGHAT and CDR2 FQNNGV. CDR3 length: 12 amino acids. Between the trimmed V and J ends, which lost 2 bases and 7 bases, there was a span of 9 bases. CDR3 sequence (DNA): TGTGCCAGCAGCTTACCCCTAGGGGAGCAGTACTTC. The encoded protein is CASSLPLGEQYF.

The chain uses TRBV28 and TRBJ1-5, with D possibly being TRBD1 (5 bases). The germline gives CDR1 MDHEN, CDR2 SYDVKM. The CDR3 is 15 amino acids. Trimming removed 4 bases at V and 4 bases at J, with 14 bases between. Here the CDR3 DNA reads TGTGCCAGCAGTTACGGAGCTGGGGGTAATCAGCCCCAGCATTTT. Its translation is CASSYGAGGNQPQHF.

Of note for this clone: Germline is not matched at one junction end, which may reflect a read error. V gene TRBV28 combines with J gene TRBJ2-4, with a possible D match to TRBD2 (5 bases). CDR3 length equals 11 residues. The germline gives CDR1 MDHEN, CDR2 SYDVKM. This chain's CDR3 is CASRRSGISHF. In nucleotides, the CDR3 is TGTGCCAGCAGGCGATCGGGGATTAGTCACTTC. Looking up the rest from reference TRBV28 and TRBJ2-4 gives the full variable domain: DVKVTQSSRYLVKRTGEKVFLECVQDMDHENMFWYRQDPGLGLRLIYFSYDVKMKEKGDIPEGYSVSREKKERFSLILESASTNQTSMYLCASRRSGISHFGAGTRLSVL.

This chain links TRBV7-8 with TRBJ2-5; unclear D gene. CDR3 length equals 14 residues. The germline V gene has CDR1 SGHVS and CDR2 FQNEAQ. With 6 bases removed from V and 5 bases from J, the gap between germline ends came to 16 bases. In DNA form, the CDR3 reads TGTGCCAGCAGACCCCCCGCTCATGAGGAGACCCAGTACTTC. As protein: CASRPPAHEETQYF.

The V gene is TRBV6-5, the J gene TRBJ2-1; TRBD2 might be the D (6 bases). The CDR3 totals 16 residues. Trimming cost V 0 bases and J 1 base, with 10 bases left between them. Per the germline V gene, CDR1 is MNHEY and CDR2 is SVGAGI. The CDR3 loop is CASSYSTSPSYNEQFF. The CDR3 DNA reads TGTGCCAGCAGTTACTCCACTAGCCCTTCCTACAATGAGCAGTTCTTC.

This sequence joins TRBV2 and TRBJ2-1, with unresolved D. The CDR3 contains 15 residues. V lost 1 base, J lost 6 bases, and 13 bases lay in between. The germline gives CDR1 SNHLY, CDR2 FYNNEI. The DNA of the CDR3 is TGTGCCAGCAGTGAAGAATGGGCATCCCTCAATGAGCAGTTCTTC. Translating gives CASSEEWASLNEQFF.

V usage is TRBV11-3 and J usage is TRBJ2-1; tentatively, D is TRBD1 (6 bases). V was shortened by 4 bases and J by 9 bases, with 13 bases between the two germline ends. CDR3 length: 13 residues. Germline-derived CDR1 and CDR2 are SGHNT and YENEEA. The CDR3 loop is CASSSPNRVEQFF. CDR3 nucleotides: TGTGCCAGCAGCTCCCCCAACAGGGTTGAGCAGTTCTTC.

In its sample, this clone was seen once. The V gene is TRBV4-3, the J gene TRBJ2-2; TRBD2 matches at 9 bases. The J segment lost 0 bases and the V segment lost 0 bases, leaving 5 bases of the junction unmatched. The CDR3 length is 18 residues. Germline lookup yields CDR1 LGHNA and CDR2 YSLEER. The CDR3 protein is CASSQDPPSGANTGELFF. The CDR3 nucleotides are TGCGCCAGCAGCCAAGACCCCCCTAGCGGGGCGAACACCGGGGAGCTGTTTTTT.

The V and J genes are TRBV15 and TRBJ2-5; TRBD1 matches 7 bases. The germline V gene encodes CDR1 LNHNV and CDR2 YYDKDF (reference sequence). V gave up 3 bases and J gave up 5 bases; unmatched junction bases: 18. CDR3 length: 18 amino acids. CDR3 region: CATSSLGKGQVSRETQYF. DNA of the CDR3: TGTGCCACCAGCAGCTTAGGTAAAGGACAGGTATCTCGCGAGACCCAGTACTTC.

The rearrangement links TRBV7-2 to TRBJ2-7; 7 nucleotides align to TRBD2. CDR1 is SGHTA, CDR2 FQGNSA, per germline. The CDR3 covers 13 residues. J was trimmed by 9 bases and V by 6 bases; bases with no gene match: 11. The DNA for the CDR3 is TGTGCCAGCAGTCTCGGACTAGATAGTGTGCAGTACTTC. It translates to CASSLGLDSVQYF.

The chain combines TRBV11-2 with TRBJ1-5; D unclear. CDR3 length: 14 amino acids. V was shortened by 3 bases and J by 4 bases, with 10 bases between the two germline ends. Germline values: CDR1 SGHAT, CDR2 FQNNGV. CDR3 nucleotides: TGTGCCAGCAGCTTGGGAGTACGAAATCAGCCCCAGCATTTT. The encoded protein is CASSLGVRNQPQHF. The complete variable domain, with remaining parts taken from reference TRBV11-2 and TRBJ1-5, reads EAGVAQSPRYKIIEKRQSVAFWCNPISGHATLYWYQQILGQGPKLLIQFQNNGVVDDSQLPKDRFSAERLKGVDSTLKIQPAKLEDSAVYLCASSLGVRNQPQHFGDGTRLSIL.

This clone was recorded once. The J gene is TRBJ2-5, the V gene TRBV11-2; D call uncertain. This CDR3 is built from 15 residues. CDR1 and CDR2 from the germline V gene are SGHAT and FQNNGV. V lost 3 bases and J lost 2, with 13 bases in between. DNA for the CDR3: TGTGCCAGCAGCTTTAGTGGGAATACTCAAGAGACCCAGTACTTC. Its translation: CASSFSGNTQETQYF.